The T cell receptor beta chain under discussion was sequenced for a study of regulatory T cells in long-lasting Graves disease. Study findings and constraints: TRBV28, TRBJ1-2 and TRBJ2-5 were favored in persistent disease.

This clonotype was found many times. No antigen is known for it. As for time point: newly diagnosed GD, antithyroid drugs for less than 3 months. Construction of the TCR library relied on RNA isolated from PBMCs. The guidelines of the American Thyroid Association were the basis for diagnosing Graves' disease. The CDR3 has 13 amino acids. Germline assignment: CDR1 MDHEN and CDR2 SYDVKM. The V end lost 6 bases, the J end lost 2 bases, and 7 bases lay between the germline ends. According to the study, TCR beta libraries were built with iRepertoire HTBI primers and CDR3-region Arm-PCR. TCRdb reprocessed the multiplex PCR reads with MiXCR, giving one entry per CDR3 protein. Among fewer than 400,000 distinct CDR3 sequences, about 20% were seen once, and the ten largest hold more than 30%.

This specimen was peripheral blood mononuclear cells (PBMCs), taken at new diagnosis, from a patient treated with antithyroid drugs. This chain connects TRBV28 to TRBJ2-2; D remains ambiguous. The clonotype comes from a female donor with Graves disease. The CDR3 DNA follows: TGTGCCAGCAGCTTTGGCAACACCGGGGAGCTGTTTTTT. Its translation is CASSFGNTGELFF.